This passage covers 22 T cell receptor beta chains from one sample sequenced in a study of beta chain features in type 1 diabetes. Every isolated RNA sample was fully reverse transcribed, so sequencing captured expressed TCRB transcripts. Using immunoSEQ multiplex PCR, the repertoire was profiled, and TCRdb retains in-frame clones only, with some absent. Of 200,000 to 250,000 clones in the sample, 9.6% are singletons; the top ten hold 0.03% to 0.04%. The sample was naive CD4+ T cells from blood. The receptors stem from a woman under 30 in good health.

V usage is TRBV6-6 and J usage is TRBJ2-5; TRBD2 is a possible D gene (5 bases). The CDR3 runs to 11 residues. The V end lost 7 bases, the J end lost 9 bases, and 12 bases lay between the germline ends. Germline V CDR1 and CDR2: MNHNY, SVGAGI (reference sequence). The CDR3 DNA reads TGTGCCAGCAATAACCGGGAACCCCAGTACTTC. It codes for CASNNREPQYF.

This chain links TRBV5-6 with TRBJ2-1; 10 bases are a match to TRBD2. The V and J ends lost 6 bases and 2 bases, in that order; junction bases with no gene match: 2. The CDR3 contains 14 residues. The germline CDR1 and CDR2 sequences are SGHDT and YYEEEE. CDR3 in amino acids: CASTGLAAYNEQFF. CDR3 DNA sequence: TGTGCCAGCACAGGACTAGCGGCCTACAATGAGCAGTTCTTC. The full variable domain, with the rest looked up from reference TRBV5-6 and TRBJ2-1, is DAGVTQSPTHLIKTRGQQVTLRCSPKSGHDTVSWYQQALGQGPQFIFQYYEEEERQRGNFPDRFSGHQFPNYSSELNVNALLLGDSALYLCASTGLAAYNEQFFGPGTRLTVL.

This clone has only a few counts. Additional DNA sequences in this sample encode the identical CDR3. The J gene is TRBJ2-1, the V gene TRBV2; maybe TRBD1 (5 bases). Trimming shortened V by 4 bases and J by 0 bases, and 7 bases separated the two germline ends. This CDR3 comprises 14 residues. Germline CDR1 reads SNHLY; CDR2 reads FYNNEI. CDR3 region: CASSARGSYNEQFF. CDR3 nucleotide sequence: TGTGCCAGCAGTGCAAGGGGCTCCTACAATGAGCAGTTCTTC.

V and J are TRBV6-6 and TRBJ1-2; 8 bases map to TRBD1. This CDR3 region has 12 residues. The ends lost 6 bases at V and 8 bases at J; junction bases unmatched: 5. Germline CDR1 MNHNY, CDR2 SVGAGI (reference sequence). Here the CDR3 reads CASSATGAGYTF. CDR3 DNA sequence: TGTGCCAGCAGCGCGACAGGGGCAGGCTACACCTTC.

CDR3 amino acids: CAWSARGTAQIYGYTF. CDR3 bases: TGTGCCTGGAGTGCCCGAGGGACAGCCCAGATCTATGGCTACACCTTC. V usage is TRBV30 and J usage is TRBJ1-2, with 7 bases aligning to TRBD1. Germline V gene sequence: CDR1 GTSNPN, CDR2 SVGIG (reference sequence). Trimming cost V 1 base and J 4 bases; bases outside gene matches: 12. The CDR3 runs 16 residues.

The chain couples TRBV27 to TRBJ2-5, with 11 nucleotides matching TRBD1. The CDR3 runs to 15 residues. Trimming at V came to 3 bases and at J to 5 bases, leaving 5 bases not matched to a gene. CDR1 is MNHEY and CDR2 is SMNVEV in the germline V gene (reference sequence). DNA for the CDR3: TGTGCCAGCAGTTTGGGGACAGGGGGTGTTGAGACCCAGTACTTC. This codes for CASSLGTGGVETQYF.

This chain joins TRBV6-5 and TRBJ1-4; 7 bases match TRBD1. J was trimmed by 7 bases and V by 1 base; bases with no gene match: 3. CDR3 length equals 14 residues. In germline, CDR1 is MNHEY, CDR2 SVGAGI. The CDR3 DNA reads TGTGCCAGCAGTTACTATGCAGGGGGTGAAAAACTGTTTTTT. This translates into CASSYYAGGEKLFF.

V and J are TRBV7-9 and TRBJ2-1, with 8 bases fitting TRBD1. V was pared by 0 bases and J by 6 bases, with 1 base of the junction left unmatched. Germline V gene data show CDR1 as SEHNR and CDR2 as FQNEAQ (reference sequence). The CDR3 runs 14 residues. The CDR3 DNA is TGTGCCAGCAGCTTAGCGGGACAGGCCAATGAGCAGTTCTTC. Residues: CASSLAGQANEQFF.

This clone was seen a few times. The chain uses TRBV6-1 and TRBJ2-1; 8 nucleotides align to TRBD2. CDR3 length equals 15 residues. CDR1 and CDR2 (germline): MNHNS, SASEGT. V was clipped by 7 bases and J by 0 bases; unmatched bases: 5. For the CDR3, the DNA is TGTGCCAGCACCGTTAGCGGGACCTCCTACAATGAGCAGTTCTTC. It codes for CASTVSGTSYNEQFF.

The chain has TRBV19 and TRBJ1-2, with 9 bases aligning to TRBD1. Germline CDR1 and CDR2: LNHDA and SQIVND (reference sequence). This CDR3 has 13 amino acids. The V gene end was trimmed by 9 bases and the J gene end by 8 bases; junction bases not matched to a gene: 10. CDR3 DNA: TGTGCCAGCTACCGGGACAGGGCTTCGGGCTACACCTTC. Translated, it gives CASYRDRASGYTF. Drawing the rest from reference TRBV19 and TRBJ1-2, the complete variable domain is DGGITQSPKYLFRKEGQNVTLSCEQNLNHDAMYWYRQDPGQGLRLIYYSQIVNDFQKGDIAEGYSVSREKKESFPLTVTSAQKNPTAFYLCASYRDRASGYTFGSGTRLTVV.

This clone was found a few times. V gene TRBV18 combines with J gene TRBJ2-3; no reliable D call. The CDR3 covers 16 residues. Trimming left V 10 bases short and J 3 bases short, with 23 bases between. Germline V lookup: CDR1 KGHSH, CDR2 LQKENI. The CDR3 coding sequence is TGTGCCACCCAGAACATACAGAGCCTTGGGACAGATACGCAGTATTTT. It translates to CATQNIQSLGTDTQYF. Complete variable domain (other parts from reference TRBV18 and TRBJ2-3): NAGVMQNPRHLVRRRGQEARLRCSPMKGHSHVYWYRQLPEEGLKFMVYLQKENIIDESGMPKERFSAEFPKEGPSILRIQQVVRGDSAAYFCATQNIQSLGTDTQYFGPGTRLTVL.

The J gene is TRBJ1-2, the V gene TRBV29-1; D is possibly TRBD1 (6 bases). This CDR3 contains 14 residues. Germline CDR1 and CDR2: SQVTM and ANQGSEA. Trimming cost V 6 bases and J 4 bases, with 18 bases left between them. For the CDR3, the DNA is TGCAGCGTGGGGGACACACCAAGTTTCTATGGCTACACCTTC. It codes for CSVGDTPSFYGYTF.

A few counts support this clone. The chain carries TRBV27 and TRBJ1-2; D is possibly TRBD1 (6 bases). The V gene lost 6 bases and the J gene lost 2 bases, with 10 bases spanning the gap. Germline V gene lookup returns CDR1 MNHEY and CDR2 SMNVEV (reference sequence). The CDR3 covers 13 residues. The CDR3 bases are TGTGCCAGCAGCAGGGGACGGAACTATGGCTACACCTTC. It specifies CASSRGRNYGYTF.

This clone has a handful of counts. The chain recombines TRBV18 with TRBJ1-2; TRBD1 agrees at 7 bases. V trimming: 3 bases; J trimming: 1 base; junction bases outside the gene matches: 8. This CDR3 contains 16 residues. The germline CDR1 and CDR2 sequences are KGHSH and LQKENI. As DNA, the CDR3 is TGTGCCAGCTCACCGCGGGGACAGTGGAATAACTATGGCTACACCTTC. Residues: CASSPRGQWNNYGYTF.

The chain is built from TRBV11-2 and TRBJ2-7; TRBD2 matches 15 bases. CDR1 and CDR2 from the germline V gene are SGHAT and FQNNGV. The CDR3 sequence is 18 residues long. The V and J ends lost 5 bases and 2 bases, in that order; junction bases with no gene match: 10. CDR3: CASSPDGLAGGPPYEQYF. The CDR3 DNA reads TGTGCCAGCAGCCCCGACGGACTAGCGGGAGGGCCCCCCTACGAGCAGTACTTC. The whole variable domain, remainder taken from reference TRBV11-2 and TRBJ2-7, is EAGVAQSPRYKIIEKRQSVAFWCNPISGHATLYWYQQILGQGPKLLIQFQNNGVVDDSQLPKDRFSAERLKGVDSTLKIQPAKLEDSAVYLCASSPDGLAGGPPYEQYFGPGTRLTVT.

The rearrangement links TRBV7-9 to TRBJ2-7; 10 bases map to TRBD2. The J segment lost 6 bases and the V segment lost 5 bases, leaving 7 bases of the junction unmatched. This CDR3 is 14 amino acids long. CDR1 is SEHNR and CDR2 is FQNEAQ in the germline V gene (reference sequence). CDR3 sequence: CASSTGTSAGEQYF. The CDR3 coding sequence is TGTGCCAGCAGCACCGGGACTAGCGCTGGCGAGCAGTACTTC.

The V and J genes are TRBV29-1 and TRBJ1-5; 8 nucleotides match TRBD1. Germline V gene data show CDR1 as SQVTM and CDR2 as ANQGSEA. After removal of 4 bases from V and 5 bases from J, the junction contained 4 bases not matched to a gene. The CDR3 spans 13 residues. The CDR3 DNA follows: TGCAGCGTTGCTCCAGGGGGCTATCAGCCCCAGCATTTT. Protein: CSVAPGGYQPQHF.

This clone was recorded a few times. The CDR3 loop is CASSSPVIAGVGYEQYF. The CDR3 nucleotides read TGTGCCAGCAGCTCCCCGGTAATAGCGGGAGTGGGTTACGAGCAGTACTTC. The chain combines TRBV7-2 with TRBJ2-7; 9 bases match TRBD2. J gave up 4 bases and V 4 bases, and 14 bases lay outside the gene matches. The germline V gene has CDR1 SGHTA and CDR2 FQGNSA. This CDR3 contains 17 residues.

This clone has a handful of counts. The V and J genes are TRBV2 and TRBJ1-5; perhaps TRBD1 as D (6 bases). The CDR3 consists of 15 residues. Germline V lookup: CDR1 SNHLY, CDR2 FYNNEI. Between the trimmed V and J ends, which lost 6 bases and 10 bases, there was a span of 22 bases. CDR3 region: CASRKGTNLGGPQHF. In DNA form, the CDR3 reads TGTGCCAGCAGAAAGGGAACTAACCTAGGGGGTCCCCAGCATTTT.

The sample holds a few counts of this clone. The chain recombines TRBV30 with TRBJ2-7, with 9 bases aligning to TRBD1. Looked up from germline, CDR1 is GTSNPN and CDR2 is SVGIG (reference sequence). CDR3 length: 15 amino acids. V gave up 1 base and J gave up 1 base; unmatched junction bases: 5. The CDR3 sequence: CAWSAQDRGSYEQYF. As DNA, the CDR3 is TGTGCCTGGAGTGCCCAGGACAGGGGTTCCTACGAGCAGTACTTC.

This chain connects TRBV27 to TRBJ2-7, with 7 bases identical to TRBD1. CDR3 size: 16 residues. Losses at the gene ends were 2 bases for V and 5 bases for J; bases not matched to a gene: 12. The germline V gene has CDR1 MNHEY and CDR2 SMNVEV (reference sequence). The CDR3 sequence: CASSLATGVISDEQYF. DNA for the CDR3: TGTGCCAGCAGTTTAGCTACAGGGGTAATTTCCGACGAGCAGTACTTC.

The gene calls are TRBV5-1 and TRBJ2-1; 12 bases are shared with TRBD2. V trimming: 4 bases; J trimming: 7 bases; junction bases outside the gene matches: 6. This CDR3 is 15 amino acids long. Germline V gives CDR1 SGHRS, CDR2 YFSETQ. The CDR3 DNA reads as TGCGCCAGCAGCACTCTAGCGGGAGGGCCTAATGAGCAGTTCTTC. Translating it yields CASSTLAGGPNEQFF.